Presented here are 27 T cell receptor beta chains from one specimen sequenced in a study of chemoradiotherapy in HPV16-positive cancers. Profiled with immunoSEQ multiplex PCR; TCRdb holds only in-frame clones, not every one. The table has over 20,000 clones, around 75% seen once. Sample acquisition took place from a patient who underwent chemoradiotherapy. The receptors stem from a human donor with HPV-associated anogenital cancer.

The rearrangement links TRBV5-1 to TRBJ2-3; 8 bases agree with TRBD1. The CDR3 covers 15 residues. V lost 3 bases, J lost 3 bases, and 6 bases stayed unmatched. Germline-derived CDR1 and CDR2 are SGHRS and YFSETQ. This chain's CDR3 is CASSWETGATDTQYF. CDR3 bases: TGCGCCAGCAGCTGGGAGACAGGGGCAACAGATACGCAGTATTTT. The full variable domain, rest sourced from reference TRBV5-1 and TRBJ2-3, is KAGVTQTPRYLIKTRGQQVTLSCSPISGHRSVSWYQQTPGQGLQFLFEYFSETQRNKGNFPGRFSGRQFSNSRSEMNVSTLELGDSALYLCASSWETGATDTQYFGPGTRLTVL.

In its sample, this clone was seen once. The genes are TRBV5-1 and TRBJ2-5, with D perhaps assigned TRBD1 or TRBD2 (5 bases each). Germline V gene data show CDR1 as SGHRS and CDR2 as YFSETQ. There are 14 residues in the CDR3. The ends were cut back, 0 bases at V and 5 bases at J, with 11 bases in the middle. The CDR3 sequence is CASSLAVREETQYF. CDR3 in DNA: TGCGCCAGCAGCTTGGCGGTCAGGGAGGAGACCCAGTACTTC. The full variable domain, completed using reference TRBV5-1 and TRBJ2-5, is KAGVTQTPRYLIKTRGQQVTLSCSPISGHRSVSWYQQTPGQGLQFLFEYFSETQRNKGNFPGRFSGRQFSNSRSEMNVSTLELGDSALYLCASSLAVREETQYFGPGTRLLVL.

This clone was detected a few times. The chain recombines TRBV28 with TRBJ1-2; possibly TRBD1 for D (5 bases). V lost 3 bases and J lost 8, with 13 bases in between. The CDR3 totals 13 residues. Looked up from germline, CDR1 is MDHEN and CDR2 is SYDVKM. The CDR3 region has the DNA TGTGCCAGCAGTTTCCAGGGAACTTTGGGCTACACCTTC. Its translation is CASSFQGTLGYTF.

The chain combines TRBV7-2 with TRBJ1-1; no firm D call. Germline V gene data show CDR1 as SGHTA and CDR2 as FQGNSA. Trimming took off 2 bases at V and 6 bases at J, with 10 bases between the two ends. CDR3 length: 13 amino acids. CDR3 sequence (DNA): TGTGCCAGCAGCTTAAGTGCTTACCCTGAAGCTTTCTTT. Translation: CASSLSAYPEAFF.

This clone came up once. This chain connects TRBV18 to TRBJ2-3, with D uncertain. Germline CDR1 is KGHSH and CDR2 is LQKENI. With 2 bases removed from V and 6 bases from J, the gap between germline ends came to 12 bases. CDR3 length equals 14 residues. As DNA, the CDR3 is TGTGCCAGCTCACCAACGGCCGGTGGGGATACGCAGTATTTT. Its protein is CASSPTAGGDTQYF.

V usage is TRBV9 and J usage is TRBJ2-3; tentative D call: TRBD1 (5 bases). Trimming left V 3 bases short and J 4 bases short, with 12 bases between. This CDR3 has 14 residues. Germline values: CDR1 SGDLS, CDR2 YYNGEE. CDR3 in amino acids: CASSARASPDTQYF. CDR3 coding DNA: TGTGCCAGCAGCGCCAGGGCATCCCCAGATACGCAGTATTTT. Full variable domain (outside the CDR3, taken from reference TRBV9 and TRBJ2-3): DSGVTQTPKHLITATGQRVTLRCSPRSGDLSVYWYQQSLDQGLQFLIQYYNGEERAKGNILERFSAQQFPDLHSELNLSSLELGDSALYFCASSARASPDTQYFGPGTRLTVL.

The CDR3 loop is CASSHVAGENNEQFF. CDR3 coding DNA: TGTGCCAGCAGCCACGTAGCGGGAGAAAACAATGAGCAGTTCTTC. The genes are TRBV4-2 and TRBJ2-1; TRBD2 matches 9 bases. Germline trimming cut 3 bases from V and 5 bases from J; bases unmatched to any gene: 5. Per the germline V gene, CDR1 is LGHNA and CDR2 is YNFKEQ. The CDR3 runs to 15 residues.

This chain joins TRBV28 and TRBJ1-3; tentative D call: TRBD1 (6 bases). This CDR3 contains 15 residues. V was clipped by 4 bases and J by 0 bases, with 10 bases between them. Germline loops: CDR1 MDHEN, CDR2 SYDVKM. The CDR3 region has the DNA TGTGCCAGCAGTTCGCGGACAGTCTCTGGAAACACCATATATTTT. Amino acids: CASSSRTVSGNTIYF.

J is TRBJ2-2 and V is TRBV5-8, with D unresolved. From germline, CDR1 is SGHTS and CDR2 YDEGEE. CDR3 size: 13 residues. Trimming stripped 4 bases from V and 6 bases from J, with 10 bases between. CDR3 in DNA: TGTGCCAGCAGCAGAAACCAGGCCGGGGAGCTGTTTTTT. This sequence encodes CASSRNQAGELFF.

This clone was seen more than once but under ten times. The chain combines TRBV20-1 with TRBJ1-2; D is unresolved. Trimming removed 6 bases at V and 4 bases at J, with 9 bases between. The CDR3 spans 11 residues. Germline-derived CDR1 and CDR2 are DFQATT and SNEGSKA (reference sequence). In DNA form, the CDR3 reads TGCAGTGCCACTCTTGGCTATGGCTACACCTTC. This translates into CSATLGYGYTF.

The CDR3 here is CASSSRGDAGGGETQYF. The CDR3 DNA reads as TGTGCCAGCAGCTCTCGGGGAGACGCGGGAGGGGGAGAGACCCAGTACTTC. The V call is TRBV11-2, the J call TRBJ2-5; 9 positions agree with TRBD2. Germline V gives CDR1 SGHAT, CDR2 FQNNGV. There are 17 residues in the CDR3. The V gene end was trimmed by 4 bases and the J gene end by 4 bases; junction bases not matched to a gene: 13.

This clone was recorded only once. This rearrangement joins TRBV28 to TRBJ1-4; 7 nucleotides match TRBD1. Per the germline V gene, CDR1 is MDHEN and CDR2 is SYDVKM. V lost 4 bases to trimming and J lost 1 base; unmatched junction nucleotides: 3. This CDR3 spans 15 amino acids. CDR3 sequence: CASSSRDRTNEKLFF. In DNA, the CDR3 is TGTGCCAGCAGTTCTCGGGACAGAACTAATGAAAAACTGTTTTTT. The full variable domain, in which reference TRBV28 and TRBJ1-4 provide the parts outside the CDR3, is DVKVTQSSRYLVKRTGEKVFLECVQDMDHENMFWYRQDPGLGLRLIYFSYDVKMKEKGDIPEGYSVSREKKERFSLILESASTNQTSMYLCASSSRDRTNEKLFFGSGTQLSVL.

The chain is built from TRBV6-1 and TRBJ2-1; no clear D. From germline, CDR1 is MNHNS and CDR2 SASEGT. Trimming stripped 6 bases from V and 5 bases from J, with 8 bases between. The CDR3 covers 12 residues. CDR3 DNA: TGTGCCAGCAGCTTTGCGGACAATGAGCAGTTCTTC. It codes for CASSFADNEQFF.

V gene TRBV4-1 combines with J gene TRBJ1-2; D is unresolved. CDR1 is MGHRA, CDR2 YSYEKL, per germline. The CDR3 has 14 residues. Trimming took off 1 base at V and 3 bases at J, with 9 bases between the two ends. CDR3: CASSQGDTDYGYTF. DNA of the CDR3: TGCGCCAGCAGCCAAGGAGACACAGACTATGGCTACACCTTC.

The gene calls are TRBV5-1 and TRBJ2-1; D could derive from TRBD1 or TRBD2 (5 bases each). V was cut by 0 bases and J by 8 bases, with 15 bases left in between. Germline CDR1 reads SGHRS; CDR2 reads YFSETQ. This CDR3 is 15 amino acids long. The CDR3, as DNA: TGCGCCAGCAGCTTGGGGGACCCCACCCTCGATGAGCAGTTCTTC. Protein product: CASSLGDPTLDEQFF.

The V gene is TRBV11-2, the J gene TRBJ1-1, with no clear D. V was trimmed by 6 bases and J by 1 base, leaving 9 bases between them. Germline CDR1 and CDR2: SGHAT and FQNNGV. The CDR3 spans 13 residues. CDR3 in DNA: TGTGCCAGCAGACAGACCCCGAACACTGAAGCTTTCTTT. This codes for CASRQTPNTEAFF.

The chain is built from TRBV6-4 and TRBJ2-3; 9 nucleotides agree with TRBD2. The CDR3 is made up of 14 amino acids. Per the germline V gene, CDR1 is MRHNA and CDR2 is SNTAGT. Germline trimming cut 4 bases from V and 11 bases from J; bases unmatched to any gene: 10. The CDR3 DNA is TGTGCCAGCAGTGTGATGGCGGGGGGGCCGCTGCAGTATTTT. As protein: CASSVMAGGPLQYF.

The CDR3 DNA follows: TGTGCCAGCAGTCTGACAGGGGGGAATGAGCAGTTCTTC. Amino acid sequence: CASSLTGGNEQFF. The chain employs TRBV7-2 and TRBJ2-1, with 9 bases lining up with TRBD1. CDR1 is SGHTA and CDR2 is FQGNSA in the germline V gene. J gave up 7 bases and V 6 bases, and 4 bases lay outside the gene matches. This CDR3 has 13 amino acids.

This clone was counted between two and nine times. CDR3 region: CASSSTGNYGYTF. The CDR3 nucleotides are TGTGCCAGCAGTTCGACAGGAAACTATGGCTACACCTTC. This rearrangement joins TRBV6-4 to TRBJ1-2, with D perhaps matching TRBD1 (6 bases). The ends were cut back, 5 bases at V and 2 bases at J, with 9 bases in the middle. CDR3 length: 13 amino acids. In germline, CDR1 is MRHNA, CDR2 SNTAGT.

The rearrangement links TRBV27 to TRBJ2-7, with 10 nucleotides matching TRBD2. Germline V gene data show CDR1 as MNHEY and CDR2 as SMNVEV (reference sequence). The CDR3 extends over 15 amino acids. V dropped 2 bases and J dropped 3; count of bases not matched to a gene: 4. CDR3 loop: CASSLILAGDYEQYF. In DNA, the CDR3 is TGTGCCAGCAGTTTAATTCTAGCGGGGGACTACGAGCAGTACTTC.

The V call is TRBV7-6, the J call TRBJ2-7; D perhaps matches TRBD1 (5 bases). The V and J ends lost 1 base and 8 bases respectively, with 15 bases between them. The CDR3 length is 14 residues. Germline V gives CDR1 SGHVS, CDR2 FNYEAQ. The CDR3 loop reads CASSLGGAKGKQYF. CDR3 coding DNA: TGTGCCAGCAGCTTAGGGGGCGCGAAGGGAAAGCAGTACTTC. Filled out from reference TRBV7-6 and TRBJ2-7, the complete variable domain reads GAGVSQSPRYKVTKRGQDVALRCDPISGHVSLYWYRQALGQGPEFLTYFNYEAQQDKSGLPNDRFSAERPEGSISTLTIQRTEQRDSAMYRCASSLGGAKGKQYFGPGTRLTVT.

This chain joins TRBV28 and TRBJ2-1; TRBD2 is a possible D gene (6 bases). The CDR3 runs to 19 residues. V gave up 6 bases and J gave up 6 bases, with 30 bases separating them. The V gene's germline CDR1 is MDHEN and CDR2 SYDVKM. CDR3 protein: CASSLLGGSSRLRSNEQFF. For the CDR3, the DNA is TGTGCCAGCAGCCTGCTGGGAGGTAGTAGTCGGCTGCGTTCCAATGAGCAGTTCTTC.

The chain carries TRBV6-5 and TRBJ1-2; 10 bases map to TRBD1. Losses at the gene ends were 7 bases for V and 6 bases for J; bases not matched to a gene: 11. Germline lookup yields CDR1 MNHEY and CDR2 SVGAGI. CDR3 length: 15 amino acids. The CDR3 loop is CASMLITGTGDGYTF. The DNA of the CDR3 is TGTGCCAGCATGCTTATAACCGGGACAGGGGATGGCTACACCTTC.

This clone was observed a single time. The rearrangement links TRBV28 to TRBJ1-5, with 7 positions matching TRBD1. CDR1 MDHEN and CDR2 SYDVKM come from the germline V gene. The junction had 5 bases not matched to a gene; V was cut back by 7 bases and J by 5 bases. This CDR3 spans 13 amino acids. CDR3 bases: TGTGCCAGCACCCGACAGGGATATCAGCCCCAGCATTTT. Translated: CASTRQGYQPQHF. Variable domain in full (rest from reference TRBV28 and TRBJ1-5): DVKVTQSSRYLVKRTGEKVFLECVQDMDHENMFWYRQDPGLGLRLIYFSYDVKMKEKGDIPEGYSVSREKKERFSLILESASTNQTSMYLCASTRQGYQPQHFGDGTRLSIL.

The chain uses TRBV28 and TRBJ2-7, with D possibly TRBD2 on 6 matching bases. CDR3 length equals 14 residues. Germline V gene lookup returns CDR1 MDHEN and CDR2 SYDVKM. The V and J ends lost 2 bases and 2 bases respectively, with 10 bases between them. CDR3 residues: CASSLRGFTYEQYF. CDR3 in DNA: TGTGCCAGCAGTTTACGGGGGTTTACCTACGAGCAGTACTTC.

The sample holds a few counts of this clone. The chain employs TRBV6-1 and TRBJ2-6; D possibly corresponds to TRBD1 (5 bases). V was shortened by 4 bases and J by 0 bases, with 13 bases between the two germline ends. Germline lookup yields CDR1 MNHNS and CDR2 SASEGT. The CDR3 loop spans 17 amino acids. For the CDR3, the DNA is TGTGCCAGCAGTGGCAAGGACACCTCCTCTGGGGCCAACGTCCTGACTTTC. This translates into CASSGKDTSSGANVLTF.

The rearrangement joins TRBV18 to TRBJ1-4; D is perhaps TRBD1 (5 bases). The CDR3 loop spans 16 amino acids. The germline V gene has CDR1 KGHSH and CDR2 LQKENI. V lost 3 bases and J 5 bases, leaving 16 bases between the germline ends. The CDR3 sequence: CASSPRGGKLNEKLFF. CDR3 coding DNA: TGTGCCAGCTCACCCCGGGGGGGGAAACTCAATGAAAAACTGTTTTTT.